The next 13 T cell receptor beta chains were all read from a single sample in a study of cytotoxic CD8 clonotypes in ibrutinib-treated CLL. Clones were read by immunoSEQ multiplex PCR, and TCRdb kept only the in-frame ones, dropping some. The table shows over 200,000 clones, with 70% occurring only once. The sample was PBMCs, taken after 12 months of ibrutinib treatment. Receptors originate from a human donor with chronic lymphocytic leukemia.

Only a few counts were recorded for this clone. J is TRBJ1-5 and V is TRBV5-1; 11 bases align to TRBD1. Germline V gene data show CDR1 as SGHRS and CDR2 as YFSETQ. There are 15 residues in the CDR3. J lost 6 bases, V lost 5 bases, and 7 bases had no gene match. CDR3 in amino acids: CASRWTGGEGQPQHF. Here the CDR3 DNA reads TGCGCCAGCAGATGGACAGGGGGCGAGGGTCAGCCCCAGCATTTT. The complete variable domain, with remaining parts taken from reference TRBV5-1 and TRBJ1-5, reads KAGVTQTPRYLIKTRGQQVTLSCSPISGHRSVSWYQQTPGQGLQFLFEYFSETQRNKGNFPGRFSGRQFSNSRSEMNVSTLELGDSALYLCASRWTGGEGQPQHFGDGTRLSIL.

The chain joins TRBV19 to TRBJ1-1, with D uncertain. This CDR3 has 16 residues. The V end was cut by 9 bases, the J end by 1 base, with 21 bases between. Germline CDR1 is LNHDA and CDR2 is SQIVND (reference sequence). CDR3 loop: CASSQLRSVSNTEAFF. The CDR3 DNA follows: TGTGCCAGCTCCCAATTGCGGTCGGTGTCGAACACTGAAGCTTTCTTT.

The rearrangement uses TRBV29-1 and TRBJ2-3, with no clear D. CDR1 and CDR2 (germline): SQVTM, ANQGSEA. CDR3 length: 11 amino acids. Trimming stripped 7 bases from V and 6 bases from J, with 11 bases between. The CDR3 is CSGLFRDTQYF. The CDR3 coding sequence is TGCAGCGGGTTGTTTAGGGATACGCAGTATTTT.

This chain joins TRBV9 and TRBJ2-2, with D hard to call. This CDR3 has 15 residues. Per the germline V gene, CDR1 is SGDLS and CDR2 is YYNGEE. V shed 0 bases and J shed 2 bases, with 8 bases lying between them. DNA for the CDR3: TGTGCCAGCAGCGTAGGCTATCGAAACACCGGGGAGCTGTTTTTT. Translation gives CASSVGYRNTGELFF.

The CDR3 bases are TGTGCCAGCAGCCTCATACAATACAGGGAATTCTCCTACGAGCAGTACTTC. Translated, it gives CASSLIQYREFSYEQYF. The V and J genes are TRBV11-2 and TRBJ2-7, with D perhaps TRBD1 (6 bases). Germline V lookup: CDR1 SGHAT, CDR2 FQNNGV. The V end lost 5 bases, the J end lost 0 bases, and 20 bases lay between the germline ends. The CDR3 is 17 amino acids.

This clone was counted a few times. The chain has TRBV4-2 and TRBJ2-3, with D perhaps TRBD1 (7 bases). Germline V CDR1 and CDR2: LGHNA, YNFKEQ. The CDR3 has 13 amino acids. With 5 bases removed from V and 4 bases from J, the gap between germline ends came to 10 bases. The CDR3 DNA reads TGTGCCAGCAGCGGAGGGGGCTCAGATACGCAGTATTTT. Translated: CASSGGGSDTQYF.

This clone was counted once. The chain recombines TRBV19 with TRBJ1-5, with TRBD1 matching over 11 bases. The V gene's germline CDR1 is LNHDA and CDR2 SQIVND (reference sequence). V shed 4 bases and J 3 bases; nucleotides not matched to a gene: 8. The CDR3 is made up of 17 amino acids. Here the CDR3 DNA reads TGTGCCAGTAGTACCAGGACAGGGGGCATTATCAATCAGCCCCAGCATTTT. Amino acids: CASSTRTGGIINQPQHF.

A single count supports this clone. The CDR3 DNA follows: TGTGCCAGCAGCGAAAGGACAGGGAACTACAATGAGCAGTTCTTC. Protein product: CASSERTGNYNEQFF. The chain employs TRBV6-6 and TRBJ2-1; 8 bases agree with TRBD1. The CDR3 sequence is 15 residues long. Trimming took 6 bases from V and 3 from J; bases not matched to a gene: 7. Germline CDR1 is MNHNY and CDR2 is SVGAGI (reference sequence).

As concerns this clone: One junction end does not reproduce the germline sequence, and a read error may be involved. The genes are TRBV30 and TRBJ1-3; 11 bases match TRBD1. This CDR3 comprises 13 residues. Germline V gene data show CDR1 as GTSNPN and CDR2 as SVGIG (reference sequence). The CDR3 coding sequence is TGTGCCTGGAATTACCGGGACAGGGGGTGGATGCTTTTT. This gives the protein CAWNYRDRGWMLF.

This chain joins TRBV11-2 and TRBJ1-2; 9 nucleotides agree with TRBD1. CDR3 length equals 15 residues. Germline CDR1 reads SGHAT; CDR2 reads FQNNGV. Trimming at V came to 4 bases and at J to 4 bases, leaving 7 bases not matched to a gene. The CDR3 DNA follows: TGTGCCAGCAGCTCCCGAACAGGGGGCGTCTATGGCTACACCTTC. Its translation: CASSSRTGGVYGYTF. Looking up the rest from reference TRBV11-2 and TRBJ1-2 gives the full variable domain: EAGVAQSPRYKIIEKRQSVAFWCNPISGHATLYWYQQILGQGPKLLIQFQNNGVVDDSQLPKDRFSAERLKGVDSTLKIQPAKLEDSAVYLCASSSRTGGVYGYTFGSGTRLTVV.

This rearrangement joins TRBV27 to TRBJ1-1; D gene unclear. Per the germline V gene, CDR1 is MNHEY and CDR2 is SMNVEV (reference sequence). The CDR3 sequence is 14 residues long. Trimming shortened V by 5 bases and J by 0 bases, and 10 bases separated the two germline ends. The CDR3 nucleotides read TGTGCCAGCAGTCCGCTTCCCTTGAACACTGAAGCTTTCTTT. Amino acids: CASSPLPLNTEAFF.

V and J are TRBV27 and TRBJ2-2, with D uncertain. The CDR3 covers 16 residues. Trimming removed 7 bases from V and 0 bases from J, with 15 bases in between. In germline, CDR1 is MNHEY, CDR2 SMNVEV (reference sequence). The CDR3 DNA reads TGTGCCAGCACGTTTAGTGGCCGAGCGAACACCGGGGAGCTGTTTTTT. Translation gives CASTFSGRANTGELFF.

V is TRBV11-3 and J is TRBJ2-5; TRBD1 aligns across 7 bases. The CDR3 runs to 13 residues. Germline values: CDR1 SGHNT, CDR2 YENEEA. V shed 5 bases and J 2 bases; nucleotides not matched to a gene: 2. This CDR3 reads CASSPGQQETQYF. CDR3 in DNA: TGTGCCAGCAGCCCGGGACAGCAAGAGACCCAGTACTTC. The whole variable domain, remainder taken from reference TRBV11-3 and TRBJ2-5, is EAGVVQSPRYKIIEKKQPVAFWCNPISGHNTLYWYLQNLGQGPELLIRYENEEAVDDSQLPKDRFSAERLKGVDSTLKIQPAELGDSAVYLCASSPGQQETQYFGPGTRLLVL.